A selection of T cell receptor beta chains follows, all from one sample in a study of OX40 agonist ivuxolimab in advanced cancers. Clones were read by immunoSEQ multiplex PCR, and TCRdb kept only the in-frame ones, dropping some. The sample consists of 80,000 to 95,000 clones, approximately 90% of them appearing once. The source was CD4+ or CD8+ T cells sorted from blood, collected in a trial of the OX40 agonist ivuxolimab. The receptors were sampled from an adult with an advanced solid tumor such as melanoma, head and neck, liver or kidney cancer. Each CDR3 is given with its conserved first and last residue. A D gene is named only where the DNA matches it firmly. Where a row states a size, it is once, few, many or the class of an expanded clone; other rows omit it.

V	D	size	J	DNA	CDR3
TRBV9	TRBD2	-	TRBJ2-1	TGTGCCAGCAGCGTAGCTAGGGTGTCTAGCGGGGGGGCCGATTTAATTTACGGTGAGCAGTTCTTC	CASSVARVSSGGADLIYGEQFF
TRBV9	-	-	TRBJ2-1	TGTGCCAGCAGCGTAGAGAGGAACTACAATGAGCAGTTCTTC	CASSVERNYNEQFF
TRBV28	TRBD2	-	TRBJ2-2	TGTGCCGTAGGGACTAGCGGAAACACCGGGGAGCTGTTTTTT	CAVGTSGNTGELFF
TRBV30	TRBD2	-	TRBJ2-1	TGTGCCTGGAGTGGACTAGCGGGCAATGAGCAGTTCTTC	CAWSGLAGNEQFF
TRBV6-1	TRBD1	-	TRBJ1-2	TGTGCCAGCAGCAGGGGGCAGCGGTATGGCTACACCTTC	CASSRGQRYGYTF
TRBV7-7	-	-	TRBJ2-2	TGTGCCAGCAGCTTATCCTGGGGGACGAACACCGGGGAGCTGTTTTTT	CASSLSWGTNTGELFF
TRBV7-8	TRBD2	once	TRBJ2-1	TGTGCCAGCAGCTTAAGGTTAGCGGATCGTAGCGGGAGCTCCTACAATGAGCAGTTCTTC	CASSLRLADRSGSSYNEQFF
TRBV5-1	TRBD1	-	TRBJ2-1	TGCGCCAGCAGCTTGGAGGGACAGGTGGGTGAGCAGTTCTTC	CASSLEGQVGEQFF
TRBV28	-	-	TRBJ2-7	TGTGCCAGCAGCCGCAGGAGGGAGCAGTACTTC	CASSRRREQYF
TRBV19	TRBD1	-	TRBJ1-5	TGTGCCAGTAGTATATTAGACAGGGGCAATCAGCCCCAGCATTTT	CASSILDRGNQPQHF
TRBV30	-	-	TRBJ2-7	TGTGCCTGGAGTGTATCGGGATACGAGCAGTACTTC	CAWSVSGYEQYF
TRBV27	TRBD2	-	TRBJ2-5	TGTGCCAGCAGTTTAAAGCCCCCACTATGGGACGCGGGGGGTCTGGAGACCCAGTACTTC	CASSLKPPLWDAGGLETQYF
TRBV20-1	-	-	TRBJ1-2	TGCAGTGCTATCGAATCGTGGGGCTACACCTTC	CSAIESWGYTF
TRBV6-5	TRBD1	-	TRBJ1-1	TGTGCCAGCAGTTACGGACAGGGGACTGAAGCTTTCTTT	CASSYGQGTEAFF
TRBV7-9	-	-	TRBJ2-7	TGTGCCAGCAGCCCGACCGTGACGGAGCAGTACTTC	CASSPTVTEQYF
TRBV29-1	-	-	TRBJ2-1	TGCAGCGGGACAGTCGGGTCCTACAATGAGCAGTTCTTC	CSGTVGSYNEQFF
TRBV5-1	TRBD2	-	TRBJ2-5	TGCGCCAGCAGCTTGGCGGAGTTAGCGGGAGCAGAGACCCAGTACTTC	CASSLAELAGAETQYF
TRBV7-2	-	-	TRBJ1-1	TGTGCCAGCAGCTTACCCCGGGGGATGTACACTGAAGCTTTCTTT	CASSLPRGMYTEAFF
TRBV19	-	once	TRBJ2-3	TGTGCCAGTAGTATAGAGAGGGTGGCACACACAGATACGCAGTATTTT	CASSIERVAHTDTQYF
TRBV14	-	once	TRBJ2-7	TGTGCCAGCAGCCAAGATTTAGGGTTCAGAAACGAGCAGTACTTC	CASSQDLGFRNEQYF
TRBV18	TRBD1	-	TRBJ2-1	TGTGCCAGCTCACCACCGATGGGACAGGGAATTAGTGAGCAGTTCTTC	CASSPPMGQGISEQFF
TRBV4-3	-	-	TRBJ2-3	TGCGCCAGCAGCCCCCTGGGGGTAGGCACAGATACGCAGTATTTT	CASSPLGVGTDTQYF
TRBV29-1	TRBD2	-	TRBJ2-3	TGCAGCGCCGGGACTAGCGGGGGCGGAAGCACAGATACGCAGTATTTT	CSAGTSGGGSTDTQYF